A selection of T cell receptor beta chains follows, all from one sample in a study of shared clonotypes between healthy human individuals. The protocol was immunoSEQ multiplex PCR, while the TCRdb copy is restricted to in-frame clones and leaves out a portion. The repertoire holds approximately 980,000 clones, with approximately 80% as singletons. The material sequenced was memory CD4+ T cells sorted from blood. All receptors come from a man aged 18 to 29 in good health. Both conserved end residues are part of each CDR3. Fields, in order: D gene, J gene, V gene, clone size, CDR3 protein, CDR3 DNA. D genes are given only for firm matches. Rows may omit the clone size; those that give it use once, few, many or a size class.

-,TRBJ2-3,TRBV2,-,CASSDQGSPSTDTQYF,TGTGCCAGCAGCGACCAGGGGTCCCCTAGCACAGATACGCAGTATTTT
-,TRBJ1-2,TRBV29-1,-,CSVETPNYGYTF,TGCAGCGTTGAAACCCCGAACTATGGCTACACCTTC
-,TRBJ2-7,TRBV21-1,many,CASSKGGTGTSYEQYF,TGTGCCAGCAGCAAAGGAGGGACAGGGACCTCCTACGAGCAGTACTTC
TRBD1,TRBJ1-2,TRBV18,-,CASSEDRDAYGYTF,TGTGCCAGCTCAGAGGACAGGGACGCCTATGGCTACACCTTC
TRBD1,TRBJ1-6,TRBV6-5,once,CASSYSRGDSYSPLHF,TGTGCCAGCAGTTACTCGAGGGGGGACAGCTATTCACCCCTCCACTTT
-,TRBJ1-1,TRBV7-2,-,CASSLGAGLNTEAFF,TGTGCCAGCAGCTTAGGGGCAGGGCTGAACACTGAAGCTTTCTTT
-,TRBJ2-3,TRBV6-1,-,CASRAGVTDTQYF,TGTGCCAGCAGGGCCGGGGTGACAGATACGCAGTATTTT
-,TRBJ1-2,TRBV10-3,-,CAGRAWVGDNYGYTF,TGTGCCGGCCGGGCATGGGTAGGTGACAACTATGGCTACACCTTC
TRBD1,TRBJ2-5,TRBV9,-,CASSVGQGGGETQYF,TGTGCCAGCAGCGTAGGACAGGGGGGTGGAGAGACCCAGTACTTC
-,TRBJ1-5,TRBV6-1,-,CASSELVSTSNQPQHF,TGTGCCAGCAGTGAACTTGTCAGCACTAGCAATCAGCCCCAGCATTTT
-,TRBJ2-7,TRBV10-1,-,CASSEGTDSYEQYF,TGCGCCAGCAGTGAGGGGACGGACTCCTACGAGCAGTACTTC
-,TRBJ1-5,TRBV30,-,CAWSGPNQPQHF,TGTGCCTGGAGTGGCCCTAATCAGCCCCAGCATTTT
-,TRBJ2-7,TRBV6-5,-,CASRKTIQAWEQYF,TGTGCCAGCAGGAAGACTATCCAAGCTTGGGAGCAGTACTTC
TRBD2,TRBJ2-7,TRBV5-1,many,CASSSRGLADYEQYF,TGCGCCAGCAGCTCTCGGGGACTAGCGGACTACGAGCAGTACTTC
TRBD1,TRBJ1-2,TRBV5-1,-,CASSPGQGAYNYGYTF,TGCGCCAGCAGCCCAGGACAGGGGGCTTACAACTATGGCTACACCTTC
-,TRBJ2-2,TRBV6-5,-,CASSALLTGELFF,TGTGCCAGCAGTGCTCTTCTGACCGGGGAGCTGTTTTTT
TRBD2,TRBJ2-3,TRBV30,-,CAQRGPSGRSTDTQYF,TGTGCCCAACGCGGCCCTAGCGGGCGTAGCACAGATACGCAGTATTTT
TRBD2,TRBJ2-4,TRBV28,-,CASSFKGTSGRNIQYF,TGTGCCAGCAGTTTTAAGGGGACTAGCGGCAGAAACATTCAGTACTTC
TRBD1,TRBJ1-5,TRBV2,-,CACRDSLSNQPQHF,TGTGCGTGTCGGGACAGCCTTAGCAATCAGCCCCAGCATTTT
TRBD1,TRBJ1-1,TRBV9,few,CASSAQGDWTEAFF,TGTGCCAGCAGCGCACAGGGGGATTGGACTGAAGCTTTCTTT
TRBD1,TRBJ1-1,TRBV19,-,CASSIGPQGSGTEAFF,TGTGCCAGTAGTATCGGGCCACAGGGGAGTGGCACTGAAGCTTTCTTT
TRBD1,TRBJ2-2,TRBV19,-,CASSTPGTGGAGELFF,TGTGCCAGTAGTACACCAGGAACAGGGGGAGCCGGGGAGCTGTTTTTT
TRBD2,TRBJ2-2,TRBV6-5,once,CASRGLAVNTGELFF,TGTGCCAGCAGGGGACTAGCGGTTAACACCGGGGAGCTGTTTTTT
TRBD2,TRBJ2-3,TRBV7-2,-,CASSLHSGGSTDTQYF,TGTGCCAGCAGCCTCCACAGCGGGGGGAGCACAGATACGCAGTATTTT
-,TRBJ2-1,TRBV11-3,-,CASSFTYNEQFF,TGTGCCAGCAGCTTCACTTACAATGAGCAGTTCTTC
-,TRBJ2-1,TRBV27,-,CASSLGGTAESYNEQFF,TGTGCCAGCAGTTTAGGCGGGACGGCGGAGTCCTACAATGAGCAGTTCTTC
-,TRBJ2-5,TRBV10-1,-,CASSESRGSGTQYF,TGCGCCAGCAGTGAGTCACGAGGCTCAGGGACCCAGTACTTC
-,TRBJ1-3,TRBV28,-,CASSLEGSSGNTIYF,TGTGCCAGCAGTTTAGAGGGGTCCTCTGGAAACACCATATATTTT
-,TRBJ2-2,TRBV19,-,CASSLYTGELFF,TGTGCCAGTAGTCTCTACACCGGGGAGCTGTTTTTT
-,TRBJ2-3,TRBV30,-,CAWSVEGLTDTQYF,TGTGCCTGGAGTGTAGAGGGTCTCACAGATACGCAGTATTTT
TRBD1,TRBJ1-6,TRBV25-1,few,CASSLDRSSYNSPLHF,TGTGCCAGCAGCTTGGACAGGAGCTCCTATAATTCACCCCTCCACTTT